Listed here are 12 T cell receptor beta chains from one sample, sequenced in a study of shared clonotypes between healthy human individuals. The table came from immunoSEQ multiplex PCR; TCRdb's copy has only in-frame clones and leaves some out. The sample lists under 2.5 million clones, 85% to 95% seen once, with 0.37% in the top ten. Sequenced: naive CD4+ T cells from PBMCs. Subset given: CD45RA+ positively selected. The receptors derive from a man in his late teens or twenties in good health. Some clones in this sample may be carry-over from other donors' samples.

This chain joins TRBV7-9 and TRBJ2-1; TRBD2 aligns across 11 bases. The CDR3 has 16 amino acids. CDR1 and CDR2 from the germline V gene are SEHNR and FQNEAQ (reference sequence). V gave up 4 bases and J gave up 5 bases; unmatched junction bases: 7. The CDR3 sequence: CASSSIAGGPDNEQFF. CDR3 DNA sequence: TGTGCCAGCAGCTCAATAGCGGGAGGGCCCGACAATGAGCAGTTCTTC.

The chain carries TRBV6-5 and TRBJ2-1; 9 bases are a match to TRBD2. From germline, CDR1 is MNHEY and CDR2 SVGAGI. CDR3 length equals 16 residues. V lost 4 bases, J lost 7 bases, and 11 bases stayed unmatched. The CDR3, as DNA: TGTGCCAGCAGTTGGTCTGGCGGGAGGGCCGTAAATGAGCAGTTCTTC. It codes for CASSWSGGRAVNEQFF.

The chain is built from TRBV27 and TRBJ2-7; TRBD1 matches 7 bases. This CDR3 has 14 residues. V lost 6 bases, J lost 4 bases, and 9 bases stayed unmatched. Germline CDR1 is MNHEY and CDR2 is SMNVEV (reference sequence). The CDR3 loop is CASREGQAAYEQYF. The CDR3 nucleotides are TGTGCCAGCAGGGAAGGACAGGCCGCGTACGAGCAGTACTTC.

The V and J genes are TRBV18 and TRBJ1-2; tentative D call: TRBD1 (5 bases). CDR3 size: 15 residues. CDR1 and CDR2 (germline): KGHSH, LQKENI. The V end was cut by 0 bases, the J end by 8 bases, with 16 bases between. In DNA, the CDR3 is TGTGCCAGCTCACCACCTGGTGGCAGGGATAGGGGCTACACCTTC. Translation gives CASSPPGGRDRGYTF.

V is TRBV5-1 and J is TRBJ1-5; weak D call: TRBD1 (5 bases). CDR1 SGHRS and CDR2 YFSETQ come from the germline V gene. The V and J ends lost 1 base and 5 bases respectively, with 13 bases between them. The CDR3 totals 15 residues. In DNA form, the CDR3 reads TGCGCCAGCAGCTTGTTAGGGGAATTCGATCAGCCCCAGCATTTT. Its protein is CASSLLGEFDQPQHF.

This clone has a single count. The rearrangement links TRBV5-6 to TRBJ1-5; 12 nucleotides match TRBD1. The CDR3 is made up of 19 amino acids. Trimming took 4 bases from V and 0 from J; bases not matched to a gene: 11. Germline CDR1 and CDR2: SGHDT and YYEEEE. CDR3 loop: CASSLGTGGRPNSNQPQHF. The CDR3 DNA follows: TGTGCCAGCAGCCTCGGGACAGGGGGCCGCCCTAATAGCAATCAGCCCCAGCATTTT.

This clone came up once. This chain links TRBV7-2 with TRBJ1-1; D unclear. This CDR3 is built from 14 residues. The V end lost 5 bases, the J end lost 6 bases, and 16 bases lay between the germline ends. The germline V gene encodes CDR1 SGHTA and CDR2 FQGNSA. The CDR3 DNA is TGTGCCAGCAGCAAATTCCGTCCGGCACCTGAAGCTTTCTTT. Translation: CASSKFRPAPEAFF.

The chain carries TRBV7-2 and TRBJ1-1, with 7 bases that match TRBD1. Germline lookup yields CDR1 SGHTA and CDR2 FQGNSA. Unmatched junction bases numbered 8, after V lost 2 bases and J lost 5 bases. The CDR3 runs to 15 residues. CDR3 in amino acids: CASSLTTGQRTEAFF. CDR3 bases: TGTGCCAGCAGCTTAACGACAGGGCAAAGGACTGAAGCTTTCTTT.

The chain links TRBV10-3 to TRBJ1-2, with D perhaps TRBD1 (6 bases). Germline V gene sequence: CDR1 ENHRY, CDR2 SYGVKD. The V end lost 5 bases, the J end lost 8 bases, and 12 bases lay between the germline ends. There are 12 residues in the CDR3. Here the CDR3 reads CAISKPGTGYTF. The CDR3 region has the DNA TGTGCCATCAGTAAGCCCGGGACAGGCTACACCTTC.

V usage is TRBV5-8 and J usage is TRBJ2-6; possibly TRBD2 for D (5 bases). V was pared by 4 bases and J by 0 bases, with 11 bases between. CDR1 is SGHTS and CDR2 is YDEGEE in the germline V gene. This CDR3 is 16 amino acids long. As DNA, the CDR3 is TGTGCCAGCAGCATGTACGGGATCTCTGGGGCCAACGTCCTGACTTTC. Residues: CASSMYGISGANVLTF. Full variable domain (missing parts from reference TRBV5-8 and TRBJ2-6): EAGVTQSPTHLIKTRGQQATLRCSPISGHTSVYWYQQALGLGLQFLLWYDEGEERNRGNFPPRFSGRQFPNYSSELNVNALELEDSALYLCASSMYGISGANVLTFGAGSRLTVL.

The V gene is TRBV7-9, the J gene TRBJ2-5; no firm D call. Trimming pared 2 bases from V and 4 bases from J, leaving 17 bases between. The CDR3 contains 16 residues. Germline CDR1 SEHNR, CDR2 FQNEAQ (reference sequence). The CDR3 is CASSLLIVGSLETQYF. DNA for the CDR3: TGTGCCAGCAGCTTACTAATCGTCGGAAGTTTAGAGACCCAGTACTTC.

This sequence joins TRBV11-2 and TRBJ1-2; TRBD1 is a possible D gene (5 bases). Per germline, CDR1 SGHAT and CDR2 FQNNGV. The germline V and J ends were trimmed by 3 bases and 7 bases, with 15 bases remaining between them. The CDR3 length is 14 residues. The CDR3 coding sequence is TGTGCCAGCAGCTTGAGGGTAGGGGACGGTGGCTACACCTTC. This sequence encodes CASSLRVGDGGYTF.